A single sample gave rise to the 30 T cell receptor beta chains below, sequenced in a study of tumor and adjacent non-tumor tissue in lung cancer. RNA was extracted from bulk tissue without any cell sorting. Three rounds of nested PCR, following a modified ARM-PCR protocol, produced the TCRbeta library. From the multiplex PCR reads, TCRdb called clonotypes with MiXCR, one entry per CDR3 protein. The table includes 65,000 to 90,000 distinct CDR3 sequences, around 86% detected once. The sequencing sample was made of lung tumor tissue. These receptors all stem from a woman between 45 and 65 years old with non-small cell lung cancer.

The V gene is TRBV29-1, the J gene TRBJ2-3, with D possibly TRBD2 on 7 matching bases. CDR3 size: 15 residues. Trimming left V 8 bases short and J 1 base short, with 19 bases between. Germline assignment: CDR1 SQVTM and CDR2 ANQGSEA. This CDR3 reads CSIGGTSGGTDTQYF. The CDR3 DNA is TGCAGCATTGGAGGGACAAGCGGGGGCACAGATACGCAGTATTTT.

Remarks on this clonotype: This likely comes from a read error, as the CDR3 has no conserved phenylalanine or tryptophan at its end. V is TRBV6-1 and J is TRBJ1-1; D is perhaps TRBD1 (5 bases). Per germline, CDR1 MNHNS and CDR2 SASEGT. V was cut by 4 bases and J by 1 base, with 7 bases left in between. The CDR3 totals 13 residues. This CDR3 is CASSVTENTEAFL. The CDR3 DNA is TGTGCCAGCAGTGTGACAGAGAACACTGAAGCTTTCCTT.

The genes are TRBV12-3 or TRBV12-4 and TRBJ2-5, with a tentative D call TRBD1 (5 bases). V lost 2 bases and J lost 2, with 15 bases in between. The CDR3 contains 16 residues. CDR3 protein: CASSLILGAAQETQYF. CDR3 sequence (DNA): TGTGCCAGCAGTTTAATATTAGGGGCCGCGCAAGAGACCCAGTACTTC.

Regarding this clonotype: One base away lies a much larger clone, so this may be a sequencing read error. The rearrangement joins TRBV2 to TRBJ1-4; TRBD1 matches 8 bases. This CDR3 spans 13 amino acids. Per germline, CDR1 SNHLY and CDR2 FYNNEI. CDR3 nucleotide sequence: TGTGCCAACAGACAGGGGACTAATGAAAAACTGTTGTTT. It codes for CANRQGTNEKLLF.

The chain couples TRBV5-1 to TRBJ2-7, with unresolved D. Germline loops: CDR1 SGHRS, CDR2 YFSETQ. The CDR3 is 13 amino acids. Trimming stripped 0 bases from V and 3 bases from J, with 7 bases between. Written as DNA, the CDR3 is TGCGCCAGCAGCTTGGATTCGGGCTACGAGCAGTACGTC. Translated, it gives CASSLDSGYEQYV.

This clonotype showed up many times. Here the CDR3 reads CASSSIGGQANEKLFF. The DNA for the CDR3 is TGTGCCAGCAGTTCGATCGGGGGACAGGCTAATGAAAAACTGTTTTTT. The chain has TRBV28 and TRBJ1-4, with TRBD1 matching over 8 bases. The CDR3 is made up of 16 amino acids. The V segment lost 4 bases and the J segment 3 bases; nucleotides outside the gene matches: 7. Germline V gene lookup returns CDR1 MDHEN and CDR2 SYDVKM.

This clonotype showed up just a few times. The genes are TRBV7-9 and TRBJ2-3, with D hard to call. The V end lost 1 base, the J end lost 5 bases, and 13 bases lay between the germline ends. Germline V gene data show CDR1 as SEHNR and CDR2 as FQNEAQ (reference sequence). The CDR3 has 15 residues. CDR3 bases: TGTGCCAGCAGCTTAGTGGGCTTGACCATAGATACGCAGTATTTT. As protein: CASSLVGLTIDTQYF.

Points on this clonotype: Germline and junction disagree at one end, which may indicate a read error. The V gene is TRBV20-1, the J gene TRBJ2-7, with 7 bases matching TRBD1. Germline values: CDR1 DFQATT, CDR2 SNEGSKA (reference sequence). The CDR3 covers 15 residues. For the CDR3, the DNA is TGCAGTACCCCAATGAGGGACAGTCGATCCTACGAGCAATACTTC. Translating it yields CSTPMRDSRSYEQYF.

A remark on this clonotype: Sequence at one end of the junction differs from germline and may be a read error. This CDR3 reads CSATLTHNEQSF. The CDR3 bases are TGCAGTGCCACGCTTACCCACAATGAGCAGTCCTTC. The chain employs TRBV20-1 and TRBJ2-1, with D hard to call. The V gene's germline CDR1 is DFQATT and CDR2 SNEGSKA (reference sequence). The CDR3 contains 12 residues.

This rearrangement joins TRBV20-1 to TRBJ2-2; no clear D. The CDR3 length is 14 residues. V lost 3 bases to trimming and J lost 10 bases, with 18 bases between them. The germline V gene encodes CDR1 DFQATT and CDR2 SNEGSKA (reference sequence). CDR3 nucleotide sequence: TGCAGTGCTAGTCCTAGTGGGATTTCCGAGGAGCTGTTTTTT. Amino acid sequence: CSASPSGISEELFF.

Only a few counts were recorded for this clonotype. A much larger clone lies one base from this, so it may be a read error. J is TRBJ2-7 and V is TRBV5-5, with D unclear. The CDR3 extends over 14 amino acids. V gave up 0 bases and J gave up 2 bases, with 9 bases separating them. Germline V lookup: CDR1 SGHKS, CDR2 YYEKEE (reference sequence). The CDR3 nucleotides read TGTGCCAGCAGCTTGGCTGGGCCACCCTACGAGCAGTACTTC. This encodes CASSLAGPPYEQYF.

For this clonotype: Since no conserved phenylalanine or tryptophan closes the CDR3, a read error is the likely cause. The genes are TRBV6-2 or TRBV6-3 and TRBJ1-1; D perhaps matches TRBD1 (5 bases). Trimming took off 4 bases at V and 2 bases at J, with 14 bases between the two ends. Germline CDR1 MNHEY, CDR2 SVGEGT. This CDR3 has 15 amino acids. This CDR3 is CASSWRTRGNTEAFL. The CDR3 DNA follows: TGTGCCAGCAGTTGGAGGACAAGGGGCAACACTGAAGCTTTCCTT.

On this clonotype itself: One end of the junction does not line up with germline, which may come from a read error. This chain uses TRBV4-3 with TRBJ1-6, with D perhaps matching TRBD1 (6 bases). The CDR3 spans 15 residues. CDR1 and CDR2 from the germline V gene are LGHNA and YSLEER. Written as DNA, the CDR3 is TGTGCCAGCAGTCAAGAGCGGGGGGCAAATTCACCCCTCCTCTTT. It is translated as CASSQERGANSPLLF.

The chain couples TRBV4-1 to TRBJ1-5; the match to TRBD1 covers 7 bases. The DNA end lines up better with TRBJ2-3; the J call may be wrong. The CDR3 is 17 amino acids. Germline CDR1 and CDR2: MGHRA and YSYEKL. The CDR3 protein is CASIYRDREYSNQPQYF. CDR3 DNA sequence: TGCGCCAGCATTTACCGAGACAGGGAATATAGCAATCAGCCCCAGTATTTT.

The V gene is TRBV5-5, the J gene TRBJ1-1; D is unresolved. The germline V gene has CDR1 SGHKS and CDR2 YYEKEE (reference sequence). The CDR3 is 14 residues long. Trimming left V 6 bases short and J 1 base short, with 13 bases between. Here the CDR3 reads CASNHDSSNTEAFF. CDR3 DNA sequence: TGTGCCAGCAACCACGATTCTTCGAACACTGAAGCTTTCTTT.

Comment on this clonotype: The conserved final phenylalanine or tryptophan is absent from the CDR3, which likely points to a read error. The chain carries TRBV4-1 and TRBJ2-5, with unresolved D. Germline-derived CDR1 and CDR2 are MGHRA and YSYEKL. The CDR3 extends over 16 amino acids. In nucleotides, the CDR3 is TGCGCCAGCAGCCAAGCCAAGAGGAACGGCCAAGAGATCCAGTACTGT. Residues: CASSQAKRNGQEIQYC.

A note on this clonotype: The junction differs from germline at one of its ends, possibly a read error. The CDR3 nucleotides read TGTGCCAGCATGGGGCTACCTGACAAGCAGTTATTC. Protein sequence: CASMGLPDKQLF. The chain recombines TRBV11-2 with TRBJ2-1, with a possible D match to TRBD1 (5 bases). The CDR3 extends over 12 amino acids. Per the germline V gene, CDR1 is SGHAT and CDR2 is FQNNGV. The full variable domain, completed using reference TRBV11-2 and TRBJ2-1, is EAGVAQSPRYKIIEKRQSVAFWCNPISGHATLYWYQQILGQGPKLLIQFQNNGVVDDSQLPKDRFSAERLKGVDSTLKIQPAKLEDSAVYLCASMGLPDKQLFGPGTRLTVL.

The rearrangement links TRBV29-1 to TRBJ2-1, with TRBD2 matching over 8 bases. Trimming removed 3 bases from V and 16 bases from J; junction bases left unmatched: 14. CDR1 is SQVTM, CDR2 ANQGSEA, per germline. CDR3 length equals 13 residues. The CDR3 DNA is TGCAGCGTTGAGGGGACTAGTTACAATGTACACTTCTTC. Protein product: CSVEGTSYNVHFF.

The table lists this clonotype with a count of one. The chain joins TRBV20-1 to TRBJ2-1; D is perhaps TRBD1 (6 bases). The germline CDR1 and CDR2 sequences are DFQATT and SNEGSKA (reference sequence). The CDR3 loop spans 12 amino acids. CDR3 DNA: TGCAATGGTCCGACAGGTGGGGATGAGCAGTTCTTC. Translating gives CNGPTGGDEQFF.

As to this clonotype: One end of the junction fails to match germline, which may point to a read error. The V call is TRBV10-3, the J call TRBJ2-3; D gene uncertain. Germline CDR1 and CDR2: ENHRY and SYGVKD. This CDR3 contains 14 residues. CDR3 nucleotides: TGCGCCGCCATGACGCGGCAAAGCACAGATACGCAGTATTTT. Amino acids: CAAMTRQSTDTQYF.

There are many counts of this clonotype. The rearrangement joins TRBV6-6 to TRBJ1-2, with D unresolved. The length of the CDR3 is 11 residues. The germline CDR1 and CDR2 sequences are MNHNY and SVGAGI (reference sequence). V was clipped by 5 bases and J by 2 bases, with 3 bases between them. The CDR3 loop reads CASSLNYGYTF. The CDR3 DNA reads TGTGCCAGCAGTCTAAACTATGGCTACACCTTC.

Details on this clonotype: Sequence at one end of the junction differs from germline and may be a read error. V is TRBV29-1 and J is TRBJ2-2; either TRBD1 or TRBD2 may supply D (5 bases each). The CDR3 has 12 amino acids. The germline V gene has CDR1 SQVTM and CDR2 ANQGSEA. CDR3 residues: CGVGHFTGELLF. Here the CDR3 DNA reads TGCGGCGTAGGACACTTCACCGGGGAGCTATTGTTT.

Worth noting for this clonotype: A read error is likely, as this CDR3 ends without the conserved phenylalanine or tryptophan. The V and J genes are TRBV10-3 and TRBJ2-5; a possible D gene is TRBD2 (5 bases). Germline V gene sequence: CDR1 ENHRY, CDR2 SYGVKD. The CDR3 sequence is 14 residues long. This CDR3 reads CAIGPPVGSETQYV. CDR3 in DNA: TGCGCCATCGGACCTCCCGTAGGGAGTGAGACCCAGTACGTC.

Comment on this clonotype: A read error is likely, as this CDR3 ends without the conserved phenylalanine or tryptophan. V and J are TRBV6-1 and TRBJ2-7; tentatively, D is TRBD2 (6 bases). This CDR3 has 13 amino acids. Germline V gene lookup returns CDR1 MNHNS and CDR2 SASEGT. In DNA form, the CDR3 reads TGTGTCAGCAGTCGAGCGGGCTCCTACGAGCAGTACTCC. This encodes CVSSRAGSYEQYS.

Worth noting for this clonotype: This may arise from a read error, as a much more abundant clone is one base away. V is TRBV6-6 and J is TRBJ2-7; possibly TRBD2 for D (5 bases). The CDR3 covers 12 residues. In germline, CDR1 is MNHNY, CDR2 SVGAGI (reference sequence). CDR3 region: CVSSHVGSEQYF. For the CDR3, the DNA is TGTGTCAGCAGTCACGTGGGGAGCGAGCAGTACTTC.

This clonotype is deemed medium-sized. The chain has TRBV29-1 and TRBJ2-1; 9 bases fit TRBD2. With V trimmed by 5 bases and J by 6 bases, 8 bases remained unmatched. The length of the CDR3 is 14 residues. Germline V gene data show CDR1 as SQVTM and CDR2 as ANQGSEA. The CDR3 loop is CSVSSGTGGNEQFF. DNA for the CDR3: TGCAGCGTTTCTAGCGGGACCGGGGGCAATGAGCAGTTCTTC.

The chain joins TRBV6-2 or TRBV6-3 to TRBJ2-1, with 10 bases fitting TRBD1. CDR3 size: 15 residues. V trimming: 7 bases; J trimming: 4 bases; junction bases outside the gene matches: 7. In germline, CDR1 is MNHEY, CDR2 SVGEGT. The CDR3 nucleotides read TGTGCCAGCACCATCTGGGGACAGGGGTACAATGAGCAGTTCTTC. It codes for CASTIWGQGYNEQFF.

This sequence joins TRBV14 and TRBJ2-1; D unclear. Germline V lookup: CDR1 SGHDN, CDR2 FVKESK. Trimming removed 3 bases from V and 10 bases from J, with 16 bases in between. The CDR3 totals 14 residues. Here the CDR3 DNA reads TGTGCCAGCAGCCAGGACCCGAGCTATAACGAGCAGTTCTTC. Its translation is CASSQDPSYNEQFF.

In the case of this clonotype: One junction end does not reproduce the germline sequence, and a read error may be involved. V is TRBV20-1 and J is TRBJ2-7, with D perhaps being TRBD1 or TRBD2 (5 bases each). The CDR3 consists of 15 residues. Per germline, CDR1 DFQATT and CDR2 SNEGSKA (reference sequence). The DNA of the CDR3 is TGCAGTGCTAGAGGTCTCCGGGACGCCTGCCCTGAGCAGAACTTC. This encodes CSARGLRDACPEQNF.

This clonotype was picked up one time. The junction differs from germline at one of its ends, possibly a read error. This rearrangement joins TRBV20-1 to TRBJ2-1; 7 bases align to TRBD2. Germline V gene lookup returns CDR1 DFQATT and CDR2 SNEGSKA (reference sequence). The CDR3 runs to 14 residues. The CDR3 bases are TGCAGTACGCAGACTAGCTCGGGGTACAATGAGCGGTTCTTC. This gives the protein CSTQTSSGYNERFF.